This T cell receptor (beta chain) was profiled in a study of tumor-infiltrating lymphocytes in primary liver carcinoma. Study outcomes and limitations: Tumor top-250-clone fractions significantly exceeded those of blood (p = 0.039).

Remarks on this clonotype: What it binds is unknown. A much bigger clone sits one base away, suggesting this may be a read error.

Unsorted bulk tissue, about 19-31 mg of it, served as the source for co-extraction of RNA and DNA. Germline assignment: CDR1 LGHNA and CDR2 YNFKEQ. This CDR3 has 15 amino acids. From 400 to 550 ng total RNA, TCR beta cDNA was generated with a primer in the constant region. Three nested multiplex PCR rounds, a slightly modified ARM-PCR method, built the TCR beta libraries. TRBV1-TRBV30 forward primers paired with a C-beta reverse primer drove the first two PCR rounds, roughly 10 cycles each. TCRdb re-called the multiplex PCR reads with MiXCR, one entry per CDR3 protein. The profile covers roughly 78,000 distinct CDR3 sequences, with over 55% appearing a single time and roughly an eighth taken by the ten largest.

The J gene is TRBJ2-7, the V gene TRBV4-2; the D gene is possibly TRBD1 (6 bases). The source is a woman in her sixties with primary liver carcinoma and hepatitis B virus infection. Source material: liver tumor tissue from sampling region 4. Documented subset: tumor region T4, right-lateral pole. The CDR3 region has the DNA TGTACCAGCAGCCAAAGTAAAACAGGGCCCTACGAGCAGTACTTC. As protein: CTSSQSKTGPYEQYF.